One sample yielded the 25 T cell receptor beta chains listed below, sequenced in a study of preoperative IRX-2 immunotherapy in early breast cancer. Profiled with immunoSEQ multiplex PCR; TCRdb holds only in-frame clones, not every one. This table holds tens of thousands of clones, 82% found once. The treatment denotes: preoperative locoregional IRX-2 cytokine immunotherapy. This specimen was taken from a patient treated with IRX-2 immunotherapy. The receptor set was obtained from a human donor with breast cancer.

This sequence joins TRBV28 and TRBJ2-7, with D possibly matching TRBD1 (5 bases). Germline V gives CDR1 MDHEN, CDR2 SYDVKM. V shed 3 bases and J shed 1 base, with 10 bases lying between them. This CDR3 spans 14 amino acids. CDR3 bases: TGTGCCAGCAGTTTGCCCCAGGGATCCTACGAGCAGTACTTC. It is translated as CASSLPQGSYEQYF.

Written as DNA, the CDR3 is TGTGCCAGCACCAAATTAACAGAGAACACCGGGGAGCTGTTTTTT. Amino acid sequence: CASTKLTENTGELFF. J is TRBJ2-2 and V is TRBV6-8, with no clear D. This CDR3 has 15 amino acids. Germline values: CDR1 MNHGY, CDR2 SAAAGT. The ends were cut back, 7 bases at V and 1 base at J, with 13 bases in the middle.

The chain combines TRBV12-5 with TRBJ2-3; perhaps TRBD1 as D (5 bases). The CDR3 length is 14 residues. CDR1 and CDR2 (germline): LGHNT, FRNRAP. CDR3 in amino acids: CASKGRVHTDTQYF. The CDR3 nucleotides are TGTGCCAGCAAGGGCAGGGTTCATACAGATACGCAGTATTTT.

The chain recombines TRBV29-1 with TRBJ2-6, with 7 nucleotides matching TRBD1. This CDR3 spans 16 amino acids. Trimming cost V 5 bases and J 0 bases; bases outside gene matches: 7. Looked up from germline, CDR1 is SQVTM and CDR2 is ANQGSEA. CDR3 nucleotides: TGCAGCGTTCCGGACAGGACCTCCTCTGGGGCCAACGTCCTGACTTTC. Its translation is CSVPDRTSSGANVLTF.

The chain links TRBV7-5 to TRBJ2-1; the listed D gene, TRBD2, was not tested against the DNA. TRBV7-5 is reported as a pseudogene. The CDR3 is 15 amino acids. CDR3 loop: CASSLAWRSYNEQFF. Here the CDR3 DNA reads TGTGCCAGCAGCTTGGCGTGGAGGTCCTACAATGAGCAGTTCTTC.

In this sample, this clone turned up a few times. V is TRBV4-1 and J is TRBJ1-5, with 11 nucleotides matching TRBD1. Germline values: CDR1 MGHRA, CDR2 YSYEKL. The CDR3 consists of 16 residues. Germline trimming cut 4 bases from V and 9 bases from J; bases unmatched to any gene: 11. The CDR3 bases are TGCGCCAGCAGCCTAAGGACAGGGGGCTTACAGGGGCCCCAGCATTTT. It is translated as CASSLRTGGLQGPQHF.

The chain is built from TRBV30 and TRBJ2-1, with D tentatively TRBD1 (7 bases). CDR1 is GTSNPN and CDR2 is SVGIG in the germline V gene (reference sequence). Trimming shortened V by 4 bases and J by 3 bases, and 10 bases separated the two germline ends. The CDR3 length is 13 residues. For the CDR3, the DNA is TGTGCCTGGACAGGGGGGTTCTACAATGAGCAGTTCTTC. This codes for CAWTGGFYNEQFF.

The chain employs TRBV19 and TRBJ2-7, with 11 bases identical to TRBD2. J was trimmed by 4 bases and V by 11 bases; bases with no gene match: 22. Per the germline V gene, CDR1 is LNHDA and CDR2 is SQIVND (reference sequence). The CDR3 covers 18 residues. CDR3: CAPPLSAVDSGRGYEQYF. The CDR3 nucleotides are TGTGCCCCCCCTTTATCGGCAGTTGATAGCGGGAGGGGGTACGAGCAGTACTTC.

V usage is TRBV6-8 and J usage is TRBJ2-7, with D uncertain. Germline CDR1 and CDR2: MNHGY and SAAAGT. The CDR3 covers 14 residues. The V end was cut by 6 bases, the J end by 3 bases, with 15 bases between. CDR3 residues: CASSPLRRIYEQYF. CDR3 in DNA: TGTGCCAGCAGCCCCCTCAGGAGAATCTACGAGCAGTACTTC.

V is TRBV29-1 and J is TRBJ2-3; D is possibly TRBD1 (6 bases). Trimming shortened V by 4 bases and J by 1 base, and 27 bases separated the two germline ends. The germline CDR1 and CDR2 sequences are SQVTM and ANQGSEA. This CDR3 region has 19 residues. The CDR3 spells CSVVGILAAPGHRTDTQYF. Written as DNA, the CDR3 is TGCAGCGTTGTGGGCATTTTAGCCGCTCCGGGACACCGCACAGATACGCAGTATTTT.

The chain is built from TRBV11-3 and TRBJ1-4; D is unclear. Trimming took 3 bases from V and 0 from J, leaving 14 bases between them. Per the germline V gene, CDR1 is SGHNT and CDR2 is YENEEA. The CDR3 sequence is 17 residues long. This chain's CDR3 is CASSLDGRLATNEKLFF. The CDR3 region has the DNA TGTGCCAGCAGCTTGGATGGCAGACTAGCAACTAATGAAAAACTGTTTTTT. The full variable domain, completed using reference TRBV11-3 and TRBJ1-4, is EAGVVQSPRYKIIEKKQPVAFWCNPISGHNTLYWYLQNLGQGPELLIRYENEEAVDDSQLPKDRFSAERLKGVDSTLKIQPAELGDSAVYLCASSLDGRLATNEKLFFGSGTQLSVL.

The chain combines TRBV15 with TRBJ1-6, with D possibly being TRBD1 (6 bases). Trimming stripped 3 bases from V and 0 bases from J, with 9 bases between. This CDR3 spans 16 amino acids. Germline loops: CDR1 LNHNV, CDR2 YYDKDF (reference sequence). Here the CDR3 reads CATSRGGSSYNSPLHF. DNA for the CDR3: TGTGCCACCAGCAGGGGGGGCAGCTCCTATAATTCACCCCTCCACTTT.

The CDR3 bases are TGTGCCAGTAGTATCCAGAATCAGCCCCAGCATTTT. Its translation: CASSIQNQPQHF. The chain joins TRBV19 to TRBJ1-5, with unresolved D. The germline V gene encodes CDR1 LNHDA and CDR2 SQIVND (reference sequence). This CDR3 is built from 12 residues. Trimming removed 3 bases from V and 4 bases from J, with 4 bases in between.

The V call is TRBV6-8, the J call TRBJ2-3; a weak D match, TRBD1 (5 bases). Germline assignment: CDR1 MNHGY and CDR2 SAAAGT. CDR3 size: 14 residues. The ends were cut back, 2 bases at V and 11 bases at J, with 17 bases in the middle. The CDR3 nucleotides are TGTGCCAGCAGTTACGGTAGGGGTGTGTTGGAGCAGTATTTT. Residues: CASSYGRGVLEQYF.

This chain links TRBV6-8 with TRBJ2-2; 10 nucleotides align to TRBD2. Germline loops: CDR1 MNHGY, CDR2 SAAAGT. The CDR3 length is 18 residues. J was trimmed by 1 base and V by 8 bases; bases with no gene match: 13. The CDR3 reads CASRNGLADRWNTGELFF. The CDR3, as DNA: TGTGCCAGCCGTAATGGACTAGCGGATAGGTGGAACACCGGGGAGCTGTTTTTT.

The V call is TRBV6-8, the J call TRBJ1-1, with D possibly being TRBD1 (6 bases). The CDR3 extends over 12 amino acids. V was clipped by 5 bases and J by 11 bases, with 15 bases between them. Germline V gene data show CDR1 as MNHGY and CDR2 as SAAAGT. The CDR3 region is CASSGLGGKAFF. In DNA form, the CDR3 reads TGTGCCAGCAGTGGACTAGGGGGTAAGGCTTTCTTT.

The chain has TRBV18 and TRBJ2-7; D may be TRBD2 (6 bases). This CDR3 is built from 16 residues. Germline V CDR1 and CDR2: KGHSH, LQKENI. V gave up 7 bases and J gave up 2 bases, with 21 bases separating them. The CDR3 coding sequence is TGTGCCAGCTGCTCGGAGGGCGGGACTGGAGCCTACGAGCAGTACTTC. Residues: CASCSEGGTGAYEQYF.

V and J are TRBV6-8 and TRBJ1-4, with D unclear. The germline gives CDR1 MNHGY, CDR2 SAAAGT. The CDR3 loop spans 12 amino acids. Trimming stripped 7 bases from V and 5 bases from J, with 8 bases between. CDR3 sequence (DNA): TGTGCCAGCAAAGGGCCAAATGAAAAACTGTTTTTT. Protein product: CASKGPNEKLFF.

The V gene is TRBV7-6, the J gene TRBJ2-5, with TRBD2 matching 8 bases. The germline CDR1 and CDR2 sequences are SGHVS and FNYEAQ. This CDR3 has 17 residues. Germline trimming cut 5 bases from V and 1 base from J; bases unmatched to any gene: 12. CDR3 amino acids: CASSPGGSGVSQETQYF. CDR3 DNA sequence: TGTGCCAGCAGCCCCGGGGGTAGCGGGGTATCCCAAGAGACCCAGTACTTC.

This clone was counted between two and nine times. CDR3 DNA: TGTGCCAGCAGTTTCTCCAATCAGCCCCAGCATTTT. This gives the protein CASSFSNQPQHF. This chain uses TRBV28 with TRBJ1-5; no definite D call. The CDR3 runs to 12 residues. The V and J ends lost 3 bases and 3 bases respectively, with 3 bases between them. Germline V gives CDR1 MDHEN, CDR2 SYDVKM. Together with reference TRBV28 and TRBJ1-5, the CDR3 gives the full variable domain: DVKVTQSSRYLVKRTGEKVFLECVQDMDHENMFWYRQDPGLGLRLIYFSYDVKMKEKGDIPEGYSVSREKKERFSLILESASTNQTSMYLCASSFSNQPQHFGDGTRLSIL.

The V and J genes are TRBV6-8 and TRBJ1-1; 7 positions match TRBD1. V dropped 10 bases and J dropped 1; count of bases not matched to a gene: 6. Per the germline V gene, CDR1 is MNHGY and CDR2 is SAAAGT. This CDR3 is 13 amino acids long. CDR3 sequence reads: CATEQGQNTEAFF. The CDR3 DNA is TGTGCCACCGAACAGGGGCAGAACACTGAAGCTTTCTTT.

This chain joins TRBV19 and TRBJ2-1; 14 nucleotides agree with TRBD2. The V gene's germline CDR1 is LNHDA and CDR2 SQIVND (reference sequence). The CDR3 length is 17 residues. The V segment lost 3 bases and the J segment 8 bases; nucleotides outside the gene matches: 9. The CDR3 DNA follows: TGTGCCAGTAGTATGGGGAGGACTAGCGGGGGGCATTATGAGCAGTTCTTC. Translated, it gives CASSMGRTSGGHYEQFF.

This chain links TRBV11-3 with TRBJ1-1; 7 positions agree with TRBD1. With V trimmed by 4 bases and J by 3 bases, 14 bases remained unmatched. The CDR3 contains 17 residues. Germline V lookup: CDR1 SGHNT, CDR2 YENEEA. The CDR3, as DNA: TGTGCCAGCAGCTCAAGACAGATTCGACAGGGAGACACTGAAGCTTTCTTT. Translation gives CASSSRQIRQGDTEAFF. Full variable domain (remainder filled in from reference TRBV11-3 and TRBJ1-1): EAGVVQSPRYKIIEKKQPVAFWCNPISGHNTLYWYLQNLGQGPELLIRYENEEAVDDSQLPKDRFSAERLKGVDSTLKIQPAELGDSAVYLCASSSRQIRQGDTEAFFGQGTRLTVV.

The chain has TRBV30 and TRBJ1-5; maybe TRBD1 (5 bases). The germline V and J ends were trimmed by 2 bases and 7 bases, with 12 bases remaining between them. Germline values: CDR1 GTSNPN, CDR2 SVGIG (reference sequence). The CDR3 is 13 residues long. The CDR3 nucleotides are TGTGCCTGGAGTCAGGGTAGGGAGCAGCCCCAGCATTTT. Its translation is CAWSQGREQPQHF.

This rearrangement joins TRBV11-3 to TRBJ1-3; the D is unclear. Germline V gives CDR1 SGHNT, CDR2 YENEEA. The length of the CDR3 is 14 residues. Trimming cost V 3 bases and J 0 bases, with 6 bases left between them. The CDR3 region has the DNA TGTGCCAGCAGCTTTCCCGACTCTGGAAACACCATATATTTT. Translated, it gives CASSFPDSGNTIYF.